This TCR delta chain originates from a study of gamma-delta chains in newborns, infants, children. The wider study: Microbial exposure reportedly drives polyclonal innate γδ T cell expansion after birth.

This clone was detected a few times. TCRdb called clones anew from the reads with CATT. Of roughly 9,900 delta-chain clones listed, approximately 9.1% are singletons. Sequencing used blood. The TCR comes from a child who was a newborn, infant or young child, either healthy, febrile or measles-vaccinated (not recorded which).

The CDR3 protein is CACDITGPSSWDTRQMFF. In DNA form, the CDR3 reads TGTGCCTGTGACATTACTGGGCCGAGCTCCTGGGACACCCGACAGATGTTTTTC. This chain links TRDV2 with TRDJ3; maybe TRDD3 (6 bases). CDR1 and CDR2 from the germline V gene are GEAIGNYY and EKD. The V and J ends lost 2 bases and 0 bases respectively, with 13 bases between them. The CDR3 covers 18 residues.